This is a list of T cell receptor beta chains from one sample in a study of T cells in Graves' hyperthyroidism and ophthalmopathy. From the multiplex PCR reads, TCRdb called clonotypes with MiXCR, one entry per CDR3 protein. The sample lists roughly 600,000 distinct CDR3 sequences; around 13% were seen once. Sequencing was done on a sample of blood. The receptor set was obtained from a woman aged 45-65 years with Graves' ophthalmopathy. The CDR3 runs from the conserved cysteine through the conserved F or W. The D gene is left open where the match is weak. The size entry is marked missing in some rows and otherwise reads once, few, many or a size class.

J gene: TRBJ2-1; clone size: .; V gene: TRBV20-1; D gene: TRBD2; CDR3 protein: CSAPRAAGGNNEQFF; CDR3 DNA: TGCAGTGCCCCCCGCGCTGCGGGAGGAAACAATGAGCAGTTCTTC
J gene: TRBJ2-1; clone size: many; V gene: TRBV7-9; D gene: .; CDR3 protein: CASSLLGTRTFSYNEQFF; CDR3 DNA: TGTGCCAGCAGCTTACTAGGGACAAGGACTTTCTCCTACAATGAGCAGTTCTTC
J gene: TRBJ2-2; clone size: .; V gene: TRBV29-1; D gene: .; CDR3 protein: CSVLSTGELFF; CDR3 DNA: TGCAGCGTTTTGAGTACCGGGGAGCTGTTTTTT
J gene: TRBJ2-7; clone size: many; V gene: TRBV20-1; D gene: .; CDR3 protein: CSAPSATSYEQYF; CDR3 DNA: TGCAGTGCTCCTAGCGCTACCTCCTACGAGCAGTACTTC
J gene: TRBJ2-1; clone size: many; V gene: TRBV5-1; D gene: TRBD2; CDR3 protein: CASSIRTSGYNEQFF; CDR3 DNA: TGCGCCAGCAGCATAAGGACTAGCGGATACAATGAGCAGTTCTTC
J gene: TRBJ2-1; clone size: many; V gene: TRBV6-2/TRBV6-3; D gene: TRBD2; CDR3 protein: CASSYSSSGSNEQFF; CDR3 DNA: TGTGCCAGCAGTTACTCGAGTAGCGGGAGTAATGAGCAGTTCTTC
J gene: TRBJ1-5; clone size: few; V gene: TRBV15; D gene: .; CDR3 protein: CATSRLGGPPPYSNQPQHF; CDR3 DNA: TGTGCCACCAGCAGATTGGGGGGACCGCCACCTTATAGCAATCAGCCCCAGCATTTT
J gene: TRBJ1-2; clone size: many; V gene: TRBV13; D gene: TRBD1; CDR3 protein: CASSLGRGSYGYTF; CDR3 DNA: TGTGCCAGCAGCTTAGGCAGGGGGTCATATGGCTACACCTTC
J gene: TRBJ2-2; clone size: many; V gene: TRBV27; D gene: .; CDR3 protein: CASTPGTALGTGELFF; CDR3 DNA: TGTGCCAGCACACCCGGGACGGCCCTGGGCACCGGGGAGCTGTTTTTT
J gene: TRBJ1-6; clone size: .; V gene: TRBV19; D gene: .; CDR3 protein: CASSIRPGVRHNSPLHF; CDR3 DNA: TGTGCCAGTAGTATCCGTCCAGGGGTGAGACATAATTCACCCCTCCACTTT
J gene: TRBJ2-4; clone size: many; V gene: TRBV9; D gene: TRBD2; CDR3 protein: CASSATSGIQYF; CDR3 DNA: TGTGCCAGCAGCGCGACTAGCGGGATTCAGTACTTC
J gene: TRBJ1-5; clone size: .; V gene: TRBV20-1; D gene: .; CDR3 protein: CSAEGPRDQPQHF; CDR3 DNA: TGCAGTGCAGAGGGACCGAGGGATCAGCCCCAGCATTTT
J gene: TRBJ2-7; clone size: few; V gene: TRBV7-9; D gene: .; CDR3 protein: CASSPAANSYEQYF; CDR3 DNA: TGTGCCAGCAGCCCGGCCGCAAACTCCTACGAGCAGTACTTC
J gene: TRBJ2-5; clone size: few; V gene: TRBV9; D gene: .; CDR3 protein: CASSVSGEETQYF; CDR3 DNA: TGTGCCAGCAGCGTATCCGGGGAAGAGACCCAGTACTTC
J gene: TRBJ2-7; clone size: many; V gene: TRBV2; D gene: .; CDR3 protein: CASSAPRSKSSYEQYF; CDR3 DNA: TGTGCCAGCAGTGCACCCAGGTCCAAAAGCTCCTACGAGCAGTACTTC
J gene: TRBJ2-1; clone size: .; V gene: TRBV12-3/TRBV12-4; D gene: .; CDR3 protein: CAGSLGALGNEQFF; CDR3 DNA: TGTGCCGGCAGTTTAGGGGCGTTGGGCAATGAGCAGTTCTTC
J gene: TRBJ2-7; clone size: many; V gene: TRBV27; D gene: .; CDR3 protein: CASSPQRARTGEQYF; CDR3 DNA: TGTGCCAGCAGTCCCCAAAGGGCTCGGACGGGCGAGCAGTACTTC
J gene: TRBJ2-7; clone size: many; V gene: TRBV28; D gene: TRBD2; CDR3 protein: CASSLTSGLYEQYF; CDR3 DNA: TGTGCCAGCAGTTTGACTAGCGGTCTCTACGAGCAGTACTTC
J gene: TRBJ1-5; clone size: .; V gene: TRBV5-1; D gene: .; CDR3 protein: CASSVRQNNQPQHF; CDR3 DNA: TGCGCCAGCAGCGTTAGACAGAACAATCAGCCCCAGCATTTT
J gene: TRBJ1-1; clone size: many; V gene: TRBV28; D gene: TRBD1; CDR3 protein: CASTSGGQNTEAFF; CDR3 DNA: TGTGCCAGCACCTCAGGGGGACAGAACACTGAAGCTTTCTTT
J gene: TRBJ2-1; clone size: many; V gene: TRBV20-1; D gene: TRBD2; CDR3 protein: CSARDRTSGSRVIHEQFF; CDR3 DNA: TGCAGTGCTAGAGATCGGACTAGCGGGAGCCGTGTCATCCATGAGCAGTTCTTC
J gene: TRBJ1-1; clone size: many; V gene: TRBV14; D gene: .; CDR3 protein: CASSQLTGRHTEAFF; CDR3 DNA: TGTGCCAGCAGCCAGTTAACCGGGCGGCACACTGAAGCTTTCTTT
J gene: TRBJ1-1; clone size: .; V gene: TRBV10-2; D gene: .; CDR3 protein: CASSEGEAFF; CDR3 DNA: TGCGCCAGCAGTGAGGGAGAAGCTTTCTTT
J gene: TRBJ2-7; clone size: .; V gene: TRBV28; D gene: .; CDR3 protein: CASSFGYKNEQYF; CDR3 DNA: TGTGCCAGCAGTTTCGGGTACAAGAACGAGCAGTACTTC
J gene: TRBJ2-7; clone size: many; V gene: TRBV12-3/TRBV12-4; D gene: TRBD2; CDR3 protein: CASSFAGREEQYF; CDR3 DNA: TGTGCCAGCAGTTTTGCAGGGCGGGAGGAGCAGTACTTC
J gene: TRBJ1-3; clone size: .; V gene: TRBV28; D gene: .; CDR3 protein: CASSIMAGNTIYF; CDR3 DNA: TGTGCCAGCAGCATAATGGCTGGAAACACCATATATTTT
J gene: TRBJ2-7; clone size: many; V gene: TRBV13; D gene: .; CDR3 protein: CASSLLDHYEQYF; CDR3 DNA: TGTGCCAGCAGCTTACTAGACCACTACGAGCAGTACTTC
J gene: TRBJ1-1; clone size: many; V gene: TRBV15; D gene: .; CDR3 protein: CATSRDRAAKAFF; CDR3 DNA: TGTGCCACCAGCAGAGATCGGGCAGCTAAAGCTTTCTTT
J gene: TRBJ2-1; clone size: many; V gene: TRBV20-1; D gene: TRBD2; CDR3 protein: CSAQPQSGIAYNEQFF; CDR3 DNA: TGCAGTGCTCAACCACAAAGCGGGATTGCCTACAATGAGCAGTTCTTC
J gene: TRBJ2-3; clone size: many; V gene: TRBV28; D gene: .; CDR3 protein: CASSGGGAGRTDTQYF; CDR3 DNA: TGTGCCAGCAGTGGGGGGGGGGCGGGACGCACAGATACGCAGTATTTT
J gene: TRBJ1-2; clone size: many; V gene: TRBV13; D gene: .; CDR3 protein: CASSLGLRKGYTF; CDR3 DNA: TGTGCCAGCAGCTTGGGGCTACGGAAGGGCTACACCTTC